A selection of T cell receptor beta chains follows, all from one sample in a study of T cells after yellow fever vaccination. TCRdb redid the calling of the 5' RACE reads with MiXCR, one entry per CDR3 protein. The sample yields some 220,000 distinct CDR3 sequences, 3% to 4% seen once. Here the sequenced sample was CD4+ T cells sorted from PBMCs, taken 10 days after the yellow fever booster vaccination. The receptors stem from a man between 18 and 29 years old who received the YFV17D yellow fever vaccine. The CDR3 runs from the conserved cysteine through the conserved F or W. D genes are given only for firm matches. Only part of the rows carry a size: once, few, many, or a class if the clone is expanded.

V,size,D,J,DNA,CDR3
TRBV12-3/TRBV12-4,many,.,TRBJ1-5,TGTGCCAGCAGTTTAATGGCGGGTCCGAGGCAGCCCCAGCATTTT,CASSLMAGPRQPQHF
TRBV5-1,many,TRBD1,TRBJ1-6,TGCGCCAGCCGACGACAGGGCGGGTTCTCCTATAATTCACCCCTCCACTTT,CASRRQGGFSYNSPLHF
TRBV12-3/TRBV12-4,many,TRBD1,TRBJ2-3,TGTGCCAGCAGTCCAACAGGGGCGAGCACAGATACGCAGTATTTT,CASSPTGASTDTQYF
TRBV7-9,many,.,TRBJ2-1,TGTGCCAGCGGTACTAGCCAGAACCCGAGCTCCTACAATGAGCAGTTCTTC,CASGTSQNPSSYNEQFF
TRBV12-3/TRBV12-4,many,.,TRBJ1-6,TGTGCCAGCAGTTTACAAGGTTCACCCCTCCACTTT,CASSLQGSPLHF
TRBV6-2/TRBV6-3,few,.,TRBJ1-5,TGTGCCAGCAGTTACTCTAGTGTCGGTCAGCCCCAGCATTTT,CASSYSSVGQPQHF
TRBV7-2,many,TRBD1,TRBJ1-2,TGTGCCAGCAGCTCCGGGACAGCCCTTTGGGGCTACACCTTC,CASSSGTALWGYTF
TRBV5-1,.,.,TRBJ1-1,TGCGCCAGCAGCGCGGAACAGGGTCTTGGCACTGAAGCTTTCTTT,CASSAEQGLGTEAFF
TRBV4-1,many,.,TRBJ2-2,TGCGCCAGCGAGAACCGGGACATTAACACCGGGGAGCTGTTTTTT,CASENRDINTGELFF
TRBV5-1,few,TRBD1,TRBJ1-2,TGCGCCAGCAGCACGGGACAGGGTGCATATGGCTACACCTTC,CASSTGQGAYGYTF
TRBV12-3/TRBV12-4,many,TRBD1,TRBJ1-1,TGTGCCAGCAGTTTAGCCGGGACAGCACACACTGAAGCTTTCTTT,CASSLAGTAHTEAFF
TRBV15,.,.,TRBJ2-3,TGTGCCACCAGCAGAGATGGAGCTTGGGGGGCGACAGATACGCAGTATTTT,CATSRDGAWGATDTQYF
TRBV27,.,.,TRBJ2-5,TGTGCCAGCAGTTTACTACCTAGGGGGCAAGAGACCCAGTACTTC,CASSLLPRGQETQYF
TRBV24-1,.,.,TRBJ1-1,TGTGCCACCAGTGAGGGTCACGACGAAGCTTTCTTT,CATSEGHDEAFF
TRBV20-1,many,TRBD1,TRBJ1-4,TGCAGTGCTAGAGTTACAGGGGATGAAAAACTGTTTTTT,CSARVTGDEKLFF
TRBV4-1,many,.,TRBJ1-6,TGCGCCAGCAGCAGCGGTCCAGACTCACCCCTCCACTTT,CASSSGPDSPLHF
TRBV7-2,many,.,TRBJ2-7,TGTGCCAGCAGCCTTCTACTGACATCGTACGAGCAGTACTTC,CASSLLLTSYEQYF
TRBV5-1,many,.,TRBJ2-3,TGCGCCAGCAGCTTGGCCCTTCTATCGGGCACAGATACGCAGTATTTT,CASSLALLSGTDTQYF
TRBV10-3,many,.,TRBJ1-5,TGTGCCATCAGTGAGTCATCCGGGACACTACATCAGCCCCAGCATTTT,CAISESSGTLHQPQHF
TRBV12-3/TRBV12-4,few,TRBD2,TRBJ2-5,TGTGCCAGCAGCATAGCGGGACTAGACGGGGAGACCCAGTACTTC,CASSIAGLDGETQYF
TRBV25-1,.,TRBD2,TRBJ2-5,TGTGCCAGCAGTGAACGCGGGGGTCGGGAGACCCAGTACTTC,CASSERGGRETQYF
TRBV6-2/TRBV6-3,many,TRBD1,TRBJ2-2,TGTGCCAGCAGACGACAGGGCCGCACCGGGGAGCTGTTTTTT,CASRRQGRTGELFF
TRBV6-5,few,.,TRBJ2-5,TGTGCCAGCAGTTACCGCCGAACAGGGAATTATGAAGAGACCCAGTACTTC,CASSYRRTGNYEETQYF
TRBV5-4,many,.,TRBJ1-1,TGTGCCAGCAGCGGTACTCAAGGGAGGAACACTGAAGCTTTCTTT,CASSGTQGRNTEAFF
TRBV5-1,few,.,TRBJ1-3,TGCGCCAGCAAAGAAGACGTCAGCTCTGGAAACACCATATATTTT,CASKEDVSSGNTIYF
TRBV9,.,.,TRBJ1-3,TGTGCCAGCAGCTCGAGGACAGTTCCCGGACCTGGAAACACCATATATTTT,CASSSRTVPGPGNTIYF
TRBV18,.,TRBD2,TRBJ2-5,TGTGCCAGCTCACCGGGGAGGGACCTCCAAGAGACCCAGTACTTC,CASSPGRDLQETQYF
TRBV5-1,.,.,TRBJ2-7,TGCGCCAGCAGCGGTGAGACAGGAACCTACGAGCAGTACTTC,CASSGETGTYEQYF
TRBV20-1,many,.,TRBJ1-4,TGCAGTGCTAGGGCGGGGAGGAGGAAACTGTTTTTT,CSARAGRRKLFF
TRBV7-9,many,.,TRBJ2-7,TGTAAGCGTACAGGAACCTACGAGCAGTACTTC,CKRTGTYEQYF
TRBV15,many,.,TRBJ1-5,TGTGCCACCAGCAGAGGGGCTGCAGGGAATCAGCCCCAGCATTTT,CATSRGAAGNQPQHF
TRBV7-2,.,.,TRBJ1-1,TGTGCCAGCAGCCGGTTGGGACCGCCGAACACTGAAGCTTTCTTT,CASSRLGPPNTEAFF
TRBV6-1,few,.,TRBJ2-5,TGTGCCAGCAGTGAAGGGGCGGGCCACGAGACCCAGTACTTC,CASSEGAGHETQYF
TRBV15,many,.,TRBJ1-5,TGTGCCACCAGCAGAGGAGGAGGGGGTAACCCCCAGCATTTT,CATSRGGGGNPQHF
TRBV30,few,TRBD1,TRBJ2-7,TGTGCCTGGAGGACAGGGGGCTCGAACCCCGAGCAGTACTTC,CAWRTGGSNPEQYF
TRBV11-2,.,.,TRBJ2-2,TGTGCCAGCACCTTATTGGGCAGGTCCACCGGGGAGCTGTTTTTT,CASTLLGRSTGELFF
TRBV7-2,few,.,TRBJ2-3,TGTGCCAGCAGCTTAGCGTCGGGAGATACGCAGTATTTT,CASSLASGDTQYF
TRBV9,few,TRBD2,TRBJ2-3,TGTGCCAGTTCTACCGGGACTAGCGGGGTCACAGATACGCAGTATTTT,CASSTGTSGVTDTQYF